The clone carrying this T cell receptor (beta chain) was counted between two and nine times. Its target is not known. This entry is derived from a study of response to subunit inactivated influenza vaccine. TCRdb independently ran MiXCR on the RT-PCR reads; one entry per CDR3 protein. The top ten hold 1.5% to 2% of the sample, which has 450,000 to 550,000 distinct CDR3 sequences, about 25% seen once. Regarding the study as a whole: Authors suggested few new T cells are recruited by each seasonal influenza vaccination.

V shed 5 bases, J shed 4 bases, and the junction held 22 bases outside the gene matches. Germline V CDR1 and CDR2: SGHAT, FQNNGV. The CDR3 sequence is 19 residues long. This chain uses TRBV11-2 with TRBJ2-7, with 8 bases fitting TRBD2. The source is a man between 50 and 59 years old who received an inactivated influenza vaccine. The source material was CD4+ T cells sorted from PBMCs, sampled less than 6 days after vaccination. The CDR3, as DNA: TGTGCCAGCAGCAGCCGGGGGAGCGGGAGTAACAAGAGCCCTTACGAGCAGTACTTC. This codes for CASSSRGSGSNKSPYEQYF.